This T cell receptor beta chain originates from a study of CD8 T cells in Susac syndrome. Comment on this clonotype: Its matching antigen is unknown.

The CDR3 sequence is 14 residues long. The V gene's germline CDR1 is DFQATT and CDR2 SNEGSKA (reference sequence). The J segment lost 3 bases and the V segment lost 6 bases, leaving 7 bases of the junction unmatched. Study conclusions and caveats: That the number of individuals in its TCR sequencing and HLA analysis was relatively small was acknowledged by the study.

Random hexamers primed reverse transcription of roughly 0.5 to 1 ug RNA. The method of amplification for TCR beta CDR3 was immunoSEQ multiplex PCR, covering 54 Vbeta and 13 Jbeta. One entry per CDR3 protein, called by TCRdb with MiXCR from the immunoSEQ multiplex PCR reads. The sample lists roughly 200,000 distinct CDR3 sequences, roughly 94% occurring once. Sequencing of TCR beta was carried out in blood CD8+ and CD4+ T cells. Negative isolation was used for CD8+ and CD4+ T cells and FACS enrichment for TEMRA cells. Sequenced input: CD4+ T cells from PBMCs. The rearrangement links TRBV20-1 to TRBJ2-3, with 9 bases identical to TRBD1. The sequence came from a human donor with multiple sclerosis. The CDR3 DNA follows: TGCAGTGCCCAGGGGACAGGGTGGACAGATACGCAGTATTTT. This gives the protein CSAQGTGWTDTQYF.